What follows describes a single T cell receptor (beta chain). Its antigen remains unidentified. The sample holds other DNA sequences that translate to the same CDR3. Reverse transcribed after extraction, RNA yielded cDNA as the sequencing template. Sequenced by immunoSEQ multiplex PCR; TCRdb stores in-frame clones only, minus some. The data contain about 120,000 clones, 53% of them singletons. This sample was taken from a study of CD8+ T cells in alopecia areata. Overall study results and limits: In blood and scalp, many expanded lesional clones persisted during tofacitinib.

Stated treatment: oral pan-JAK inhibitor, 5-10 mg twice daily. PBMCs served as the source from which CD4+ and CD8+ T cells were sorted. This CDR3 has 11 residues. Trimming stripped 2 bases from V and 1 base from J, with 3 bases between. Germline CDR1 reads GTSNPN; CDR2 reads SVGIG (reference sequence). This chain connects TRBV30 to TRBJ2-7; D is unresolved. This TCR came from a human donor with alopecia areata. This specimen was CD4+ T cells sorted from blood, taken at week 4, from a patient treated with tofacitinib. As DNA, the CDR3 is TGTGCCTGGAGTAGTTCCTACGAGCAGTACTTC. This codes for CAWSSSYEQYF. Combining the CDR3 with reference TRBV30 and TRBJ2-7 gives the whole variable domain SQTIHQWPATLVQPVGSPLSLECTVEGTSNPNLYWYRQAAGRGLQLLFYSVGIGQISSEVPQNLSASRPQDRQFILSSKKLLLSDSGFYLCAWSSSYEQYFGPGTRLTVT.